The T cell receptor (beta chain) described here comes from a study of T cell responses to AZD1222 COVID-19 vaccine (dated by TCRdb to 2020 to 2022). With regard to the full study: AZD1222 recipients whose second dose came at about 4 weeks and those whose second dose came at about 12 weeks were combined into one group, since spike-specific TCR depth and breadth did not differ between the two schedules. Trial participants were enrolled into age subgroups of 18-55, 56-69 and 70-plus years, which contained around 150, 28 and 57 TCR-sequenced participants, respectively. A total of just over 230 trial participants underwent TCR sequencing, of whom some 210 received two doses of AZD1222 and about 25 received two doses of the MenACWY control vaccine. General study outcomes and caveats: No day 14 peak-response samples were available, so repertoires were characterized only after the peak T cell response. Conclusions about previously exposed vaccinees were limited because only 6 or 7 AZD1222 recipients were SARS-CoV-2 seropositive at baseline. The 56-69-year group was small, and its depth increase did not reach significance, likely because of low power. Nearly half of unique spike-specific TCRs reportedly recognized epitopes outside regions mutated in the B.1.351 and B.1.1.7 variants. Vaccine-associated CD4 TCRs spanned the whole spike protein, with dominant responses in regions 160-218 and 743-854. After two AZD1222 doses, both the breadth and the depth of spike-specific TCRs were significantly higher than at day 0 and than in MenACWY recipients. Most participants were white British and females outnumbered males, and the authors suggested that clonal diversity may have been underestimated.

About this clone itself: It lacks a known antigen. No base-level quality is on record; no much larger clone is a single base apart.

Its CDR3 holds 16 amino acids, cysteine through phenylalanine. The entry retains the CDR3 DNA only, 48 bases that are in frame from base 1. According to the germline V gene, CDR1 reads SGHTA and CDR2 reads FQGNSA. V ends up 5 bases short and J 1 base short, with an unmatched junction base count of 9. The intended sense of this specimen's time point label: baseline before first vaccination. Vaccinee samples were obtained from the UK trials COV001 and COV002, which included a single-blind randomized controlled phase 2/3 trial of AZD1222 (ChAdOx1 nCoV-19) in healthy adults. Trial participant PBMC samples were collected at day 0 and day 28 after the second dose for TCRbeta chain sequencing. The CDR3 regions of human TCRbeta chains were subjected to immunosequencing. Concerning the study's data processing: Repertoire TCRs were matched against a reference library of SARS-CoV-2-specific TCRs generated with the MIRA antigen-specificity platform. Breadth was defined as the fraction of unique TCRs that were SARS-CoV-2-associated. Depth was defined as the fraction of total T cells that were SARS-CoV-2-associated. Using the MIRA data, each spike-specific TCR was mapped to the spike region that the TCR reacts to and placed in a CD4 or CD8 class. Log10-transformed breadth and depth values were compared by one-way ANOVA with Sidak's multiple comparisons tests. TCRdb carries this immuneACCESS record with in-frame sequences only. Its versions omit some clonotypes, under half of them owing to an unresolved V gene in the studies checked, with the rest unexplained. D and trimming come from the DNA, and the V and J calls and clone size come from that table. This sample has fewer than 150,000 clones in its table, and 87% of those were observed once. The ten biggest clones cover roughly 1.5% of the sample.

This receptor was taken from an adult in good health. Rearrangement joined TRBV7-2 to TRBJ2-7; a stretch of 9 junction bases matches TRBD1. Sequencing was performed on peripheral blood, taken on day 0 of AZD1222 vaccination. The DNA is TGTGCCAGCAGCCGCCCCCCCGGGACAGGGTCCTACGAGCAGTACTTC. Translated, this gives CASSRPPGTGSYEQYF.